One and the same sample provided the 18 T cell receptor beta chains below, sequenced in a study of T cells in women clearing cervical HPV infection. Only in-frame clones appear in the TCRdb table, and some are missing; sequencing was by immunoSEQ multiplex PCR. In all, the sample yields 20,000 to 25,000 clones. Specimen: blood buffy coat. The origin of the receptors is a woman between 18 and 69 years old with a cervical HPV16 infection that either progressed to CIN3+ or cleared (not recorded which).

To note about this clone: The missing CDR3 end, 3 residues past where the read stops, is filled in from the germline J gene. The genes are TRBV7-6 and TRBJ1-1; 9 bases agree with TRBD1. V lost 5 bases to trimming and J lost 1 base; unmatched junction nucleotides: 2. Germline V lookup: CDR1 SGHVS, CDR2 FNYEAQ. The CDR3 has 14 amino acids. CDR3 sequence reads: CASSPTGGNTEAFF. The covered CDR3 bases are TGTGCCAGCAGCCCGACAGGGGGGAACACTGAA.

The DNA read from the CDR3 is TGTGCCAGCAGCCCACCGGGACAGTACTATGGC. Its translation is CASSPPGQYYG. The full CDR3 is CASSPPGQYYGYTF. The chain has TRBV16 and TRBJ1-2; 7 bases line up with TRBD1. The read ends 3 residues before the CDR3 terminus; that terminus is restored from the germline J gene. CDR1 KGHSY and CDR2 FQNENV come from the germline V gene. CDR3 length: 14 residues. V was clipped by 4 bases and J by 3 bases; unmatched bases: 5.

As to this clone: The read terminates 3 residues before the CDR3 end, so the remaining end is supplied by the germline J gene. The chain joins TRBV7-2 to TRBJ2-1; 9 bases map to TRBD2. Germline-derived CDR1 and CDR2 are SGHTA and FQGNSA. CDR3 length: 15 residues. Trimming removed 2 bases from V and 8 bases from J; junction bases left unmatched: 7. CDR3 region: CASSLWRGGRDEQFF. CDR3 bases read: TGTGCCAGCAGCTTATGGCGGGGGGGCCGGGATGAG.

About this clone: Sequencing ends 3 residues short of the CDR3 end; the germline J gene provides the rest. The V call is TRBV19, the J call TRBJ1-2, with a weak D call TRBD1 (6 bases). V dropped 5 bases and J dropped 3 bases, with 10 bases sitting between them. The CDR3 is 13 amino acids. From germline, CDR1 is LNHDA and CDR2 SQIVND (reference sequence). Partial CDR3 DNA: TGTGCCAGTAGTGCAGGGGCTGACTATGGC. Its protein is CASSAGADYG. The full CDR3 reads CASSAGADYGYTF.

A word on this clone: The read stops 3 residues short of the end of the CDR3; the missing end is completed from the germline J gene. V usage is TRBV30 and J usage is TRBJ2-5; D remains ambiguous. There are 13 residues in the CDR3. Germline assignment: CDR1 GTSNPN and CDR2 SVGIG (reference sequence). The V end lost 4 bases, the J end lost 7 bases, and 16 bases lay between the germline ends. The part of the CDR3 DNA that was read is TGTGCCTGGACTTCGGCGGTGAGTGGGACC. It specifies CAWTSAVSGT. The whole CDR3 is CAWTSAVSGTQYF. The entire variable domain, with the rest obtained from reference TRBV30 and TRBJ2-5, is as follows: SQTIHQWPATLVQPVGSPLSLECTVEGTSNPNLYWYRQAAGRGLQLLFYSVGIGQISSEVPQNLSASRPQDRQFILSSKKLLLSDSGFYLCAWTSAVSGTQYFGPGTRLLVL.

On this clone: The read terminates 3 residues ahead of where the CDR3 ends, so the germline J gene completes it. The chain uses TRBV18 and TRBJ1-2; TRBD1 is a possible D gene (6 bases). The CDR3 is made up of 18 amino acids. The germline V gene has CDR1 KGHSH and CDR2 LQKENI. The CDR3 bases that were read are TGTGCCAGCTCACCCGGGCCTCATAGCGGGGGGCCCTACAATGAC. It is translated as CASSPGPHSGGPYND. The whole CDR3 region reads CASSPGPHSGGPYNDYTF.

Concerning this clone: Read coverage stops 3 residues before the CDR3 terminus; the germline J gene supplies the remainder. The chain uses TRBV13 and TRBJ2-7, with 7 bases that match TRBD1. V dropped 4 bases and J dropped 3; count of bases not matched to a gene: 3. Germline CDR1 PRHDT, CDR2 FYEKMQ (reference sequence). This CDR3 contains 13 residues. Partial CDR3 DNA: TGTGCCAGCAGCTCCACAGGGGACTACGAG. Translated, it gives CASSSTGDYE. The full CDR3 reads CASSSTGDYEQYF. Filled out from reference TRBV13 and TRBJ2-7, the complete variable domain reads AAGVIQSPRHLIKEKRETATLKCYPIPRHDTVYWYQQGPGQDPQFLISFYEKMQSDKGSIPDRFSAQQFSDYHSELNMSSLELGDSALYFCASSSTGDYEQYFGPGTRLTVT.

The CDR3 is CASSLEQTSNYGYTF. The covered CDR3 bases are TGTGCCAGCAGCTTGGAGCAGACTTCTAACTATGGC. The genes are TRBV5-6 and TRBJ1-2; D ambiguous. The DNA ends 3 residues before the CDR3 does, and the rest of the CDR3 is filled in from the germline J gene. Trimming shortened V by 0 bases and J by 0 bases, and 9 bases separated the two germline ends. There are 15 residues in the CDR3. Germline V lookup: CDR1 SGHDT, CDR2 YYEEEE.

As concerns this clone: The missing CDR3 end, 3 residues past where the read stops, is filled in from the germline J gene. The chain carries TRBV13 and TRBJ1-1, with 9 bases matching TRBD1. This CDR3 is built from 12 residues. Germline V gene sequence: CDR1 PRHDT, CDR2 FYEKMQ (reference sequence). The CDR3 is CASSSYRGPAFF. The covered CDR3 bases are TGTGCCAGCAGCTCCTACAGGGGGCCA.

Concerning this clone itself: The CDR3 end is not reached by the read, which stops 3 residues before it; the germline J gene fills it in. V usage is TRBV2 and J usage is TRBJ2-1; 8 bases are a match to TRBD2. Germline V lookup: CDR1 SNHLY, CDR2 FYNNEI. J was trimmed by 5 bases and V by 3 bases; bases with no gene match: 9. There are 16 residues in the CDR3. The DNA read from the CDR3 is TGTGCCAGCAGTGAGTACCGGACTAGCCCCCACAATGAG. Protein product: CASSEYRTSPHNE. The CDR3 as a whole reads CASSEYRTSPHNEQFF.

Details on this clone: The read finishes 3 residues shy of the CDR3 end, and the germline J gene is used to complete it. The chain uses TRBV19 and TRBJ1-1; 10 bases match TRBD1. Germline loops: CDR1 LNHDA, CDR2 SQIVND (reference sequence). This CDR3 comprises 14 residues. Unmatched junction bases numbered 9, after V lost 10 bases and J lost 4 bases. The covered CDR3 bases are TGTGCCACCCGACAGGGGGCTAGGGGCACTGAA. The encoded protein is CATRQGARGTE. The complete CDR3 reads CATRQGARGTEAFF. Using reference TRBV19 and TRBJ1-1 for the parts outside the CDR3, the full variable domain is DGGITQSPKYLFRKEGQNVTLSCEQNLNHDAMYWYRQDPGQGLRLIYYSQIVNDFQKGDIAEGYSVSREKKESFPLTVTSAQKNPTAFYLCATRQGARGTEAFFGQGTRLTVV.

In regard to this clone: Sequencing ends 3 residues short of the CDR3 end; the germline J gene provides the rest. The rearrangement joins TRBV7-2 to TRBJ1-5; D might be TRBD1 (6 bases). The CDR3 is 15 amino acids. Germline loops: CDR1 SGHTA, CDR2 FQGNSA. Trimming pared 0 bases from V and 2 bases from J, leaving 8 bases between. CDR3 protein: CASSLASGGNQPQHF. CDR3 DNA, as far as it was read: TGTGCCAGCAGCTTAGCTTCAGGGGGCAATCAGCCC.

A note on this clone: The CDR3 end lies 3 residues beyond the end of the read and is filled in from the germline J gene. The chain employs TRBV29-1 and TRBJ1-1; 9 bases are a match to TRBD1. CDR3 size: 15 residues. CDR1 is SQVTM and CDR2 is ANQGSEA in the germline V gene. The chain's CDR3 is CSVGPTGQGKTGAFF. The covered CDR3 bases are TGCAGCGTTGGTCCAACTGGACAGGGGAAAACAGGA.

The sequenced part of the CDR3 DNA is TGCGCCAGCAGCGGAGACAGGGCTGGGGCCAACGTC. It codes for CASSGDRAGANV. The whole CDR3 protein reads CASSGDRAGANVLTF. V usage is TRBV5-1 and J usage is TRBJ2-6; the match to TRBD1 covers 7 bases. The CDR3 end falls 3 residues outside the read, so it is completed with the germline J gene. The CDR3 runs to 15 residues. J lost 2 bases, V lost 4 bases, and 3 bases had no gene match. Germline CDR1 SGHRS, CDR2 YFSETQ.

About this clone itself: Read sequence stops 3 residues before the CDR3 end, and the germline J gene provides the missing end. The rearrangement joins TRBV12-3 or TRBV12-4 to TRBJ2-7; 8 bases fit TRBD1. V gave up 5 bases and J gave up 3 bases; unmatched junction bases: 6. The CDR3 spans 14 residues. CDR3 bases read: TGTGCCAGCAGTCGGGACAGGATTTTCTACGAG. Translated: CASSRDRIFYE. The whole CDR3 sequence reads CASSRDRIFYEQYF.

Turning to this clone: Read data end 3 residues before the CDR3 end; the end is taken from the germline J gene. This chain links TRBV2 with TRBJ1-1; 11 positions match TRBD1. V was clipped by 4 bases and J by 7 bases; unmatched bases: 2. Per germline, CDR1 SNHLY and CDR2 FYNNEI. CDR3 length equals 13 residues. The part of the CDR3 DNA that was read is TGTGCCAGCAGTGTAGGGACAGGGGGTGAA. Protein sequence: CASSVGTGGE. The entire CDR3 sequence reads CASSVGTGGEAFF.

In regard to this clone: The junction shows a germline mismatch at one end, possibly a read error. Read coverage stops 3 residues before the CDR3 terminus; the germline J gene supplies the remainder. The same CDR3 can be traced to other DNA sequences in this sample. The chain is built from TRBV2 and TRBJ1-1; 9 bases line up with TRBD1. The CDR3 is 13 residues long. The germline CDR1 and CDR2 sequences are SNHLY and FYNNEI. CDR3 loop: CASSDGQGTEAFF. The DNA read from the CDR3 is TGTGCCAGCAGTGACGGACAGGGGACTGAG.

As concerns this clone: The read stops 3 residues short of the end of the CDR3; the missing end is completed from the germline J gene. The V and J genes are TRBV29-1 and TRBJ2-7, with TRBD2 matching over 7 bases. Looked up from germline, CDR1 is SQVTM and CDR2 is ANQGSEA. This CDR3 is 13 amino acids long. With V trimmed by 4 bases and J by 0 bases, 3 bases remained unmatched. CDR3 bases read: TGCAGCGTTGGGCTAGCGGCCTCCTACGAG. Residues: CSVGLAASYE. From start to end, the CDR3 is CSVGLAASYEQYF.